A selection of T cell receptor beta chains follows, all from one sample in a study of neurological immune-mediated disorders. TCRdb itself ran the 5' RACE reads through MiXCR, one entry per CDR3 protein. Seen here are 72,000 or so distinct CDR3 sequences, 17% observed once, and the top ten hold 15%. Sequencing was done on a sample of PBMCs. The receptors here all came from a woman between 40 and 50 years old in good health. Each CDR3 is given with its conserved first and last residue. The order of the fields is D gene, clone size, V gene, J gene, CDR3 DNA, CDR3 protein. A D gene is named only where the DNA matches it firmly. Rows may omit the clone size; those that give it use once, few, many or a size class.

D: -
size: few
V: TRBV7-2
J: TRBJ1-1
DNA: TGTGCCAGCAGCTCGGGACGGCCAATACGGAACACTGAAGCTTTCTTT
CDR3: CASSSGRPIRNTEAFF

D: TRBD1
size: many
V: TRBV7-2
J: TRBJ1-5
DNA: TGTGCCAGCAGCTTAAGACAGGGAACGAATCAGCCCCAGCATTTT
CDR3: CASSLRQGTNQPQHF

D: TRBD2
size: few
V: TRBV20-1
J: TRBJ2-3
DNA: TGCAGTGCTAGATCCCTAGAGGCGGGGGGGCCCACCACAGATACGCAGTATTTT
CDR3: CSARSLEAGGPTTDTQYF

D: -
size: many
V: TRBV12-3/TRBV12-4
J: TRBJ1-5
DNA: TGTGCCAGCAGTCTGGGGGTTTGGCAGCCCCAGCATTTT
CDR3: CASSLGVWQPQHF

D: -
size: -
V: TRBV5-1
J: TRBJ1-2
DNA: TGCGCCAGCAGCCCCGAGGATGGGGTCGGCTACACCTTC
CDR3: CASSPEDGVGYTF

D: -
size: -
V: TRBV6-2/TRBV6-3
J: TRBJ2-5
DNA: TGTGCCAGCAGTTCCGCTTGGGAGTTTGAGACCCAGTACTTC
CDR3: CASSSAWEFETQYF

D: -
size: many
V: TRBV20-1
J: TRBJ2-5
DNA: TGCAGCGGTCAAGACAGGTACCAAGAGACCCAGTACTTC
CDR3: CSGQDRYQETQYF

D: -
size: many
V: TRBV12-3/TRBV12-4
J: TRBJ1-5
DNA: TGTGCCAGCAGTTTATCGGATCAGCCCCAGCATTTT
CDR3: CASSLSDQPQHF

D: TRBD2
size: few
V: TRBV7-2
J: TRBJ2-1
DNA: TGTGCCAGCAGCGTGGCGGGGGGGCTCTATGAGCAGTTCTTC
CDR3: CASSVAGGLYEQFF

D: TRBD2
size: many
V: TRBV4-3
J: TRBJ2-3
DNA: TGCGCCAGCAGCCGCGCACAGGGACTAGCGAGCACAGATACGCAGTATTTT
CDR3: CASSRAQGLASTDTQYF

D: TRBD1
size: many
V: TRBV11-2
J: TRBJ2-1
DNA: TGTGCCAGCAGCCCCGGGACAGGTGACAATGAGCAGTTCTTC
CDR3: CASSPGTGDNEQFF

D: -
size: many
V: TRBV7-2
J: TRBJ2-3
DNA: TGTGCCAGCAGCTTAGCCGCGGGGGCGAACACAGATACGCAGTATTTT
CDR3: CASSLAAGANTDTQYF

D: -
size: -
V: TRBV15
J: TRBJ1-1
DNA: TGTGCCACCAGTGGGAACAGGGACACTGAAGCTTTATTT
CDR3: CATSGNRDTEALF

D: -
size: many
V: TRBV12-3/TRBV12-4
J: TRBJ1-1
DNA: TGTGCCAGCAGTTTTTTGGGCCCCCGTACTGAAGCTTTCTTT
CDR3: CASSFLGPRTEAFF

D: TRBD1
size: many
V: TRBV20-1
J: TRBJ1-1
DNA: TGCAGTGTGGTCGGGTCGCGACAGGGGGCTTTCTTT
CDR3: CSVVGSRQGAFF

D: -
size: -
V: TRBV6-5
J: TRBJ1-1
DNA: TGTGCCAGCAGTGGAACAGGGTACACTGAAGCTTTCTTT
CDR3: CASSGTGYTEAFF

D: TRBD1
size: once
V: TRBV5-1
J: TRBJ1-5
DNA: TGCGCCAGCAGCAGACAGGGGTATCAGCCCCAGCATTTT
CDR3: CASSRQGYQPQHF

D: -
size: few
V: TRBV28
J: TRBJ2-2
DNA: TGTGCCAGCAGTTTATCCCGAGAGCTGTTTTTT
CDR3: CASSLSRELFF

D: -
size: -
V: TRBV5-1
J: TRBJ2-2
DNA: TGCGCCAGCAGATTGGACAGCTGGTCCGGGGAGCTGTTTTTT
CDR3: CASRLDSWSGELFF

D: TRBD2
size: many
V: TRBV20-1
J: TRBJ2-3
DNA: TGCAGTGCTCGGACTAGCGGCCGCACAGATACGCAGTATTTT
CDR3: CSARTSGRTDTQYF

D: -
size: many
V: TRBV29-1
J: TRBJ1-1
DNA: TGCAGCGCCGGGGGGGACATAGGAGCTTTCTTT
CDR3: CSAGGDIGAFF

D: TRBD1
size: many
V: TRBV20-1
J: TRBJ1-6
DNA: TGCAGTGCTGACACCGGGACAGGTCGTAATTCACCCCTCCACTTT
CDR3: CSADTGTGRNSPLHF

D: -
size: once
V: TRBV6-5
J: TRBJ2-1
DNA: TGTGCCAACAGGCCATCCGGACGTCTGAGGAGTGAGCAGTTCTTC
CDR3: CANRPSGRLRSEQFF

D: -
size: many
V: TRBV29-1
J: TRBJ1-4
DNA: TGCGCTCTCGACTCTAATGAAAAACTGTTTTTT
CDR3: CALDSNEKLFF

D: -
size: many
V: TRBV7-9
J: TRBJ2-3
DNA: TGTGCCAGCAGCTTCACTATGAGCACAGATACGCAGTATTTT
CDR3: CASSFTMSTDTQYF

D: -
size: few
V: TRBV4-1
J: TRBJ1-6
DNA: TGCGCCAGCAGCCAAGAAATCCCACCAGGGGTTGTTTATTCACCCCTCCACTTT
CDR3: CASSQEIPPGVVYSPLHF

D: -
size: -
V: TRBV30
J: TRBJ2-1
DNA: TGTGCCTGGAGTGGGGGGTCCTCACACAATGAGCAGTTCTTC
CDR3: CAWSGGSSHNEQFF

D: -
size: many
V: TRBV25-1
J: TRBJ2-2
DNA: TGTGCCAGCAGGATGTGGGGCGCCGGGGAGCTGTTTTTT
CDR3: CASRMWGAGELFF

D: -
size: many
V: TRBV5-1
J: TRBJ1-4
DNA: TGCGCCAGCAGCTTGGTCTCAGGAGCCATAAATGAAAAACTGTTTTTT
CDR3: CASSLVSGAINEKLFF

D: TRBD2
size: many
V: TRBV7-9
J: TRBJ2-7
DNA: TGTGCCAGCAGCTTAGCTTCGGGACTAGCAATTTACGAGCAGTACTTC
CDR3: CASSLASGLAIYEQYF

D: -
size: many
V: TRBV5-8
J: TRBJ1-1
DNA: TGTGCCAGCAACTACGAGGAGTACACTGAAGCTTTCTTT
CDR3: CASNYEEYTEAFF

D: -
size: once
V: TRBV18
J: TRBJ1-1
DNA: TGTGCCAGCTCCCGCGACGGGAACACTGAAGCTTTCTTT
CDR3: CASSRDGNTEAFF

D: TRBD2
size: -
V: TRBV20-1
J: TRBJ2-3
DNA: TGCAGTGCTAGCCCCCTCGGAGCGGGAGTAGCAGATACGCAGTATTTT
CDR3: CSASPLGAGVADTQYF

D: -
size: many
V: TRBV2
J: TRBJ1-2
DNA: TGTGCCAGCACTCGGACAGAGGGCTACACCTTC
CDR3: CASTRTEGYTF

D: TRBD1
size: many
V: TRBV4-3
J: TRBJ1-1
DNA: TGCGCCAGCAGCCAAGCACAGGGGGCAGTCACTGAAGCTTTCTTT
CDR3: CASSQAQGAVTEAFF

D: TRBD2
size: few
V: TRBV7-6
J: TRBJ2-5
DNA: TGTGCCAGCATCCAGGCTCTAGCGGGGGGGCGCGAGACCCAGTACTTC
CDR3: CASIQALAGGRETQYF

D: -
size: -
V: TRBV20-1
J: TRBJ1-3
DNA: TGCAGTGCTAGAGGCTTAGGGACGGACGTTATCTCTGGAAACACCATATATTTT
CDR3: CSARGLGTDVISGNTIYF

D: -
size: many
V: TRBV29-1
J: TRBJ1-1
DNA: TGCAGCGTTGAAGCTTCTTTGAACACTGAAGCTTTCTTT
CDR3: CSVEASLNTEAFF

D: -
size: many
V: TRBV5-1
J: TRBJ1-1
DNA: TGCGCCAGCATCCCGGGGGCAGGGGCCACTGAAGCTTTCTTT
CDR3: CASIPGAGATEAFF

D: -
size: many
V: TRBV6-5
J: TRBJ2-3
DNA: TGTGCCAGCACCTCTACCTTCGGGACCACAGATACGCAGTATTTT
CDR3: CASTSTFGTTDTQYF

D: -
size: many
V: TRBV7-2
J: TRBJ1-5
DNA: TGTGCCAGCAGCTTAGAGGGGAGAGCAAATCAGCCCCAGCATTTT
CDR3: CASSLEGRANQPQHF

D: -
size: few
V: TRBV7-3
J: TRBJ2-1
DNA: TGTGCCAGCAGCCTGGATGGGGCGAATGAGCAGTTCTTC
CDR3: CASSLDGANEQFF

D: TRBD2
size: -
V: TRBV7-2
J: TRBJ2-1
DNA: TGTGCCAGCAGTAAGACGGGGGGGCCTGGCAATGAGCAGTTCTTC
CDR3: CASSKTGGPGNEQFF

D: -
size: many
V: TRBV4-1
J: TRBJ1-5
DNA: TGCGCCAGCAGCCAAGAACTTTATAGCAATCAGCCCCAGCATTTT
CDR3: CASSQELYSNQPQHF

D: TRBD1
size: -
V: TRBV20-1
J: TRBJ1-3
DNA: TGCAGTGCAAGCCAACAGGGGGCGTGGGGAAACACCATATATTTT
CDR3: CSASQQGAWGNTIYF

D: TRBD2
size: many
V: TRBV6-5
J: TRBJ2-2
DNA: TGTGCCAGCAGCAGAACCGGGGGGGGGGTGAACACCGGGGAGCTGTTTTTT
CDR3: CASSRTGGGVNTGELFF